Listed here are 24 T cell receptor beta chains from one sample, sequenced in a study of T cells in Graves' hyperthyroidism and ophthalmopathy. RNA transcripts yielded amplified TCR beta CDR3 regions. HTBI primers were employed in a first-round RT-PCR of the TCR CDR3. TCRdb used MiXCR to reprocess the multiplex PCR reads, holding one entry per CDR3 protein. Here the sample spans about 400,000 distinct CDR3 sequences, approximately 15% being singletons. The sample taken for sequencing was blood. These receptors came from a young man with Graves' ophthalmopathy.

This clonotype was found a few times. The chain employs TRBV5-1 and TRBJ2-5, with D maybe TRBD1 (6 bases). CDR1 is SGHRS, CDR2 YFSETQ, per germline. Trimming removed 4 bases from V and 2 bases from J, with 21 bases in between. The CDR3 is 17 amino acids. Here the CDR3 DNA reads TGCGCCAGCAGCGCCGTTCTCAGGACAGAGGCTCAAGAGACCCAGTACTTC. Translated, it gives CASSAVLRTEAQETQYF.

This clonotype has at least ten counts. The chain recombines TRBV7-9 with TRBJ2-7, with 8 bases matching TRBD2. CDR3 size: 15 residues. Germline trimming cut 1 base from V and 4 bases from J; bases unmatched to any gene: 6. Germline loops: CDR1 SEHNR, CDR2 FQNEAQ (reference sequence). CDR3 in DNA: TGTGCCAGCAGCTTAGGAGCAGCGGGGGTGTACGAGCAGTACTTC. It is translated as CASSLGAAGVYEQYF.

In this sample, this clonotype turned up many times. This chain links TRBV12-3 or TRBV12-4 with TRBJ1-3, with D maybe TRBD1 (5 bases). This CDR3 has 16 amino acids. The V gene lost 7 bases and the J gene lost 0 bases, with 16 bases spanning the gap. The CDR3, as DNA: TGTGCCAGCACCCCTCATACAGGCCACTCTGGAAACACCATATATTTT. It yields the protein CASTPHTGHSGNTIYF.

In this sample, this clonotype turned up many times. The rearrangement joins TRBV5-5 to TRBJ2-3, with 10 nucleotides matching TRBD1. Germline CDR1 and CDR2: SGHKS and YYEKEE (reference sequence). The CDR3 length is 15 residues. V shed 4 bases, J shed 3 bases, and the junction held 5 bases outside the gene matches. The CDR3 here is CASSVPGQGTDTQYF. CDR3 bases: TGTGCCAGCAGCGTCCCGGGACAGGGGACAGATACGCAGTATTTT.

This clonotype occurred a few times. The chain couples TRBV10-3 to TRBJ2-1; D may correspond to TRBD1 or TRBD2 (7 bases each). The CDR3 has 15 residues. V gave up 4 bases and J gave up 6 bases, with 16 bases separating them. The germline gives CDR1 ENHRY, CDR2 SYGVKD. The CDR3 DNA reads as TGTGCCATCAGTGTGGCAGGGGGGGATCTCAATGAGCAGTTCTTC. As protein: CAISVAGGDLNEQFF.

This clonotype was observed a handful of times. The rearrangement uses TRBV24-1 and TRBJ1-6; no clear D gene. The CDR3 has 15 residues. Germline V CDR1 and CDR2: KGHDR, SFDVKD. V dropped 11 bases and J dropped 4 bases, with 17 bases sitting between them. CDR3 in DNA: TGTGCCATCGAGTGTCTTTTATCTTATAATTCACCCCTCCACTTT. This encodes CAIECLLSYNSPLHF.

This clonotype was seen many times. The J gene is TRBJ2-7, the V gene TRBV10-3; 8 bases line up with TRBD1. V dropped 6 bases and J dropped 1; count of bases not matched to a gene: 5. This CDR3 has 14 residues. Germline loops: CDR1 ENHRY, CDR2 SYGVKD. CDR3 DNA: TGTGCCATCAGCCCCGGGACAGGTTCCTACGAGCAGTACTTC. Amino acids: CAISPGTGSYEQYF.

This clonotype showed up many times. The CDR3 sequence is CASSYSSETQYF. Here the CDR3 DNA reads TGTGCCAGCAGTTACTCGAGCGAGACCCAGTACTTC. The chain carries TRBV6-5 and TRBJ2-5, with unresolved D. This CDR3 has 12 amino acids. The V end was cut by 0 bases, the J end by 5 bases, with 4 bases between. Germline values: CDR1 MNHEY, CDR2 SVGAGI.

This clonotype appeared many times. V and J are TRBV12-3 or TRBV12-4 and TRBJ2-6; TRBD1 aligns across 10 bases. The CDR3 spans 16 residues. After removal of 6 bases from V and 4 bases from J, the junction contained 6 bases not matched to a gene. CDR3: CASRPGTGAGANVLTF. The CDR3, as DNA: TGTGCCAGCAGGCCCGGGACAGGGGCCGGGGCCAACGTCCTGACTTTC.

This clonotype was detected ten times or more. The rearrangement joins TRBV20-1 to TRBJ2-5, with a tentative D call TRBD2 (5 bases). Germline CDR1 and CDR2: DFQATT and SNEGSKA (reference sequence). This CDR3 has 15 amino acids. Trimming stripped 0 bases from V and 4 bases from J, with 15 bases between. The CDR3 DNA sequence: TGCAGTGCTAGAGATAGCGCAGCGCACGGAGAGACCCAGTACTTC. Its protein product is CSARDSAAHGETQYF.

The V gene is TRBV7-2, the J gene TRBJ2-6; TRBD2 matches at 7 bases. The CDR3 loop spans 20 amino acids. Germline V gives CDR1 SGHTA, CDR2 FQGNSA. J was trimmed by 0 bases and V by 1 base; bases with no gene match: 12. The CDR3 loop is CASSLGHGGGLGSGANVLTF. In DNA form, the CDR3 reads TGTGCCAGCAGCTTAGGGCACGGGGGAGGGCTTGGCTCTGGGGCCAACGTCCTGACTTTC.

In this sample, this clonotype turned up a few times. The chain links TRBV9 to TRBJ2-3; TRBD2 might be the D (6 bases). V was pared by 0 bases and J by 3 bases, with 11 bases between. Germline loops: CDR1 SGDLS, CDR2 YYNGEE. This CDR3 spans 15 amino acids. The CDR3 here is CASSVARLGTDTQYF. The DNA for the CDR3 is TGTGCCAGCAGCGTAGCGCGACTAGGGACAGATACGCAGTATTTT.

This clonotype was seen many times. V gene TRBV2 combines with J gene TRBJ2-7, with 9 bases identical to TRBD1. Looked up from germline, CDR1 is SNHLY and CDR2 is FYNNEI. This CDR3 is 15 amino acids long. V was pared by 4 bases and J by 4 bases, with 8 bases of the junction left unmatched. The CDR3, as DNA: TGTGCCAGCAGTGGGCTGGGACAGGGTTGGTACGAGCAGTACTTC. Translated, it gives CASSGLGQGWYEQYF.

V usage is TRBV6-1 and J usage is TRBJ1-1; the D gene is possibly TRBD1 (6 bases). Germline lookup yields CDR1 MNHNS and CDR2 SASEGT. Deletions cut 5 bases from V and 4 bases from J, with 11 bases between. This CDR3 has 13 amino acids. Written as DNA, the CDR3 is TGTGCCAGCAGTACAGGGTTGTTCACTGAAGCTTTCTTT. It codes for CASSTGLFTEAFF.

This clonotype has at least ten counts. This sequence joins TRBV5-6 and TRBJ1-5; D call uncertain. The germline V gene encodes CDR1 SGHDT and CDR2 YYEEEE. Between the trimmed V and J ends, which lost 1 base and 5 bases, there was a span of 13 bases. The CDR3 loop spans 15 amino acids. CDR3 residues: CASSLRWEPDQPQHF. CDR3 bases: TGTGCCAGCAGCTTGAGGTGGGAGCCCGATCAGCCCCAGCATTTT.

For this clonotype: The CDR3 carries no conserved terminal phenylalanine or tryptophan, so it likely arises from a read error. This chain uses TRBV28 with TRBJ2-3; 9 bases are a match to TRBD2. With 5 bases clipped from V and 0 bases from J, the junction kept 3 bases outside the gene matches. The CDR3 covers 15 residues. CDR1 MDHEN and CDR2 SYDVKM come from the germline V gene. CDR3 sequence: CASSPGTSSTDTQYL. The CDR3 DNA sequence: TGTGCCAGCAGTCCAGGGACTAGCAGCACAGATACGCAGTATCTT.

This clonotype has ten or more counts. The chain carries TRBV7-6 and TRBJ2-1; D gene uncertain. The V gene's germline CDR1 is SGHVS and CDR2 FNYEAQ. Deletions cut 0 bases from V and 10 bases from J, with 19 bases between. The CDR3 has 16 residues. The CDR3 is CASSLAPPASLGEQFF. CDR3 in DNA: TGTGCCAGCAGCTTAGCGCCACCGGCGAGCCTGGGAGAGCAGTTCTTC.

This clonotype was recorded many times. This chain links TRBV5-1 with TRBJ2-2; D is unclear. CDR1 is SGHRS, CDR2 YFSETQ, per germline. The ends were cut back, 4 bases at V and 1 base at J, with 2 bases in the middle. This CDR3 contains 12 residues. This CDR3 reads CASSVNTGELFF. CDR3 coding DNA: TGCGCCAGCAGCGTGAACACCGGGGAGCTGTTTTTT.

This clonotype was seen a handful of times. The rearrangement joins TRBV5-1 to TRBJ2-4; 7 bases map to TRBD1. CDR3 length: 16 residues. The germline gives CDR1 SGHRS, CDR2 YFSETQ. The V gene end was trimmed by 0 bases and the J gene end by 8 bases; junction bases not matched to a gene: 11. The CDR3 sequence is CASSLGPTGLGDIQYF. Here the CDR3 DNA reads TGCGCCAGCAGCTTGGGTCCGACAGGGCTGGGGGACATTCAGTACTTC.

There are a few counts of this clonotype. V gene TRBV11-3 combines with J gene TRBJ2-6; unclear D gene. V gave up 0 bases and J gave up 0 bases, with 12 bases separating them. Germline CDR1 and CDR2: SGHNT and YENEEA. The CDR3 has 18 amino acids. The CDR3 spells CASSLESRRASGANVLTF. The CDR3 DNA reads as TGTGCCAGCAGCTTAGAGTCACGACGGGCCTCTGGGGCCAACGTCCTGACTTTC.

In this sample, this clonotype turned up many times. The rearrangement joins TRBV2 to TRBJ1-6; unclear D gene. Germline CDR1 and CDR2: SNHLY and FYNNEI. Trimming shortened V by 2 bases and J by 8 bases, and 13 bases separated the two germline ends. CDR3 length: 15 amino acids. The CDR3 reads CASSERAPEDSPLHF. In DNA, the CDR3 is TGTGCCAGCAGTGAAAGGGCGCCAGAAGATTCACCCCTCCACTTT. The full variable domain, completed using reference TRBV2 and TRBJ1-6, is EPEVTQTPSHQVTQMGQEVILRCVPISNHLYFYWYRQILGQKVEFLVSFYNNEISEKSEIFDDQFSVERPDGSNFTLKIRSTKLEDSAMYFCASSERAPEDSPLHFGNGTRLTVT.

This clonotype was recorded a few times. The chain has TRBV3-1 and TRBJ2-3, with a weak D call TRBD1 (6 bases). V was pared by 0 bases and J by 2 bases, with 9 bases between. CDR3 length equals 15 residues. From germline, CDR1 is LGHDT and CDR2 YNNKEL (reference sequence). The CDR3, as DNA: TGTGCCAGCAGCCAAGATCAGGGGTTCACAGATACGCAGTATTTT. This gives the protein CASSQDQGFTDTQYF.

This clonotype was observed at least ten times. The chain is built from TRBV11-2 and TRBJ2-7; D remains unclear. The V gene lost 2 bases and the J gene lost 0 bases, with 5 bases spanning the gap. Germline V gene lookup returns CDR1 SGHAT and CDR2 FQNNGV. There are 13 residues in the CDR3. The CDR3 coding sequence is TGTGCCAGCAGCTTAAGCAGCTCCTACGAGCAGTACTTC. It codes for CASSLSSSYEQYF.

There are many counts of this clonotype. V and J are TRBV3-1 and TRBJ2-7; 7 bases agree with TRBD1. V trimming: 0 bases; J trimming: 7 bases; junction bases outside the gene matches: 9. CDR3 length equals 15 residues. Germline V gives CDR1 LGHDT, CDR2 YNNKEL (reference sequence). The chain's CDR3 is CASSQDHRGVGEQYF. In nucleotides, the CDR3 is TGTGCCAGCAGCCAAGATCACAGGGGAGTCGGGGAGCAGTACTTC.